The 26 T cell receptor beta chains below were found in one sample sequenced in a study of T cell responses to AZD1222 COVID-19 vaccine. Sequencing used immunoSEQ multiplex PCR; TCRdb keeps in-frame clones, though not all of them. The data show some 130,000 clones, roughly 85% seen once. Source: peripheral blood, taken on day 0 of MenACWY control vaccination. All receptors derive from an adult in good health.

The CDR3: CASSISRGDIAFF. The CDR3, as DNA: TGTGCCAGTAGTATTAGTAGGGGGGATATCGCTTTCTTT. This rearrangement joins TRBV19 to TRBJ1-1, with D maybe TRBD1 (6 bases). This CDR3 has 13 amino acids. The germline V gene has CDR1 LNHDA and CDR2 SQIVND (reference sequence). V lost 3 bases to trimming and J lost 11 bases, with 16 bases between them.

The count of this clone is one. The chain recombines TRBV18 with TRBJ2-7; D is undetermined. Trimming shortened V by 0 bases and J by 4 bases, and 7 bases separated the two germline ends. Per the germline V gene, CDR1 is KGHSH and CDR2 is LQKENI. The CDR3 is 13 residues long. CDR3 coding DNA: TGTGCCAGCTCACCACCGTCGCGATACGAGCAGTACTTC. Its protein product is CASSPPSRYEQYF.

CDR3 nucleotides: TGTGCCAGCAGTGCCTTTCCTGGCGCTGAAGCTTTCTTT. It encodes CASSAFPGAEAFF. The chain employs TRBV6-4 and TRBJ1-1; D not certain. CDR1 MRHNA and CDR2 SNTAGT come from the germline V gene. Trimming removed 4 bases at V and 6 bases at J, with 12 bases between. The CDR3 has 13 residues.

V is TRBV6-5 and J is TRBJ2-7; D not resolved. The CDR3 has 14 amino acids. Trimming took 2 bases from V and 3 from J, leaving 11 bases between them. Germline V gene lookup returns CDR1 MNHEY and CDR2 SVGAGI. In DNA, the CDR3 is TGTGCCAGCAGTTACAGTCCGCCGGTCTACGAGCAGTACTTC. This encodes CASSYSPPVYEQYF.

This chain joins TRBV18 and TRBJ2-3, with D maybe TRBD2 (6 bases). V lost 1 base to trimming and J lost 6 bases, with 14 bases between them. The CDR3 has 15 amino acids. Germline-derived CDR1 and CDR2 are KGHSH and LQKENI. CDR3 DNA: TGTGCCAGCTCACCACTCGCGGGAAGTGCCGATACGCAGTATTTT. Residues: CASSPLAGSADTQYF. The full variable domain, completed using reference TRBV18 and TRBJ2-3, is NAGVMQNPRHLVRRRGQEARLRCSPMKGHSHVYWYRQLPEEGLKFMVYLQKENIIDESGMPKERFSAEFPKEGPSILRIQQVVRGDSAAYFCASSPLAGSADTQYFGPGTRLTVL.

This chain connects TRBV5-1 to TRBJ2-7; D gene ambiguous. Trimming removed 1 base from V and 0 bases from J, with 8 bases in between. Germline-derived CDR1 and CDR2 are SGHRS and YFSETQ. The CDR3 covers 14 residues. CDR3 DNA: TGCGCCAGCAGCTTGTCAGAAAGCTCCTACGAGCAGTACTTC. Amino acid sequence: CASSLSESSYEQYF. Variable domain in full (rest from reference TRBV5-1 and TRBJ2-7): KAGVTQTPRYLIKTRGQQVTLSCSPISGHRSVSWYQQTPGQGLQFLFEYFSETQRNKGNFPGRFSGRQFSNSRSEMNVSTLELGDSALYLCASSLSESSYEQYFGPGTRLTVT.

The rearrangement joins TRBV4-1 to TRBJ2-4; D is uncertain. The germline V gene encodes CDR1 MGHRA and CDR2 YSYEKL. This CDR3 is 15 amino acids long. V gave up 4 bases and J gave up 3 bases, with 13 bases separating them. For the CDR3, the DNA is TGCGCCAGCAGCCCACCCAGCTGGGGCAAAAACATTCAGTACTTC. Its protein product is CASSPPSWGKNIQYF.

The J gene is TRBJ2-3, the V gene TRBV6-4; D could derive from TRBD1 or TRBD2 (5 bases each). The V gene lost 5 bases and the J gene lost 2 bases, with 14 bases spanning the gap. Germline V CDR1 and CDR2: MRHNA, SNTAGT. CDR3 size: 15 residues. The CDR3: CASSLWDGATDTQYF. Here the CDR3 DNA reads TGTGCCAGCAGTCTATGGGACGGCGCCACAGATACGCAGTATTTT.

J is TRBJ2-2 and V is TRBV5-1; no clear D gene. V dropped 5 bases and J dropped 1 base, with 12 bases sitting between them. In germline, CDR1 is SGHRS, CDR2 YFSETQ. This CDR3 spans 15 amino acids. CDR3 bases: TGCGCCAGCAGACCGATGGGCGGGAACACCGGGGAGCTGTTTTTT. It yields the protein CASRPMGGNTGELFF.

The V and J genes are TRBV2 and TRBJ2-7; TRBD1 matches 9 bases. The CDR3 sequence is 15 residues long. In germline, CDR1 is SNHLY, CDR2 FYNNEI. Trimming at V came to 9 bases and at J to 5 bases, leaving 14 bases not matched to a gene. This chain's CDR3 is CARNNPGQGGHEQYF. In nucleotides, the CDR3 is TGTGCCAGAAATAACCCGGGACAGGGAGGCCACGAGCAGTACTTC. Filled out from reference TRBV2 and TRBJ2-7, the complete variable domain reads EPEVTQTPSHQVTQMGQEVILRCVPISNHLYFYWYRQILGQKVEFLVSFYNNEISEKSEIFDDQFSVERPDGSNFTLKIRSTKLEDSAMYFCARNNPGQGGHEQYFGPGTRLTVT.

The J gene is TRBJ2-6, the V gene TRBV5-1, with D unclear. Per germline, CDR1 SGHRS and CDR2 YFSETQ. V lost 3 bases, J lost 3 bases, and 10 bases lay in between. This CDR3 comprises 15 residues. The CDR3 sequence is CASSSTGGGANVLTF. In DNA form, the CDR3 reads TGCGCCAGCAGCTCCACGGGTGGTGGGGCCAACGTCCTGACTTTC.

This chain joins TRBV27 and TRBJ1-1; TRBD1 matches at 7 bases. The V and J ends lost 6 bases and 4 bases, in that order; junction bases with no gene match: 2. The CDR3 is 12 amino acids. Germline V gene data show CDR1 as MNHEY and CDR2 as SMNVEV (reference sequence). The CDR3: CASSQGGTEAFF. CDR3 sequence (DNA): TGTGCCAGCAGCCAGGGGGGCACTGAAGCTTTCTTT.

The chain couples TRBV30 to TRBJ2-7; 7 nucleotides align to TRBD1. The CDR3 has 14 amino acids. Per germline, CDR1 GTSNPN and CDR2 SVGIG (reference sequence). With V trimmed by 3 bases and J by 3 bases, 8 bases remained unmatched. The CDR3 DNA reads as TGTGCCTGGAGGACCGGGACAGCAGTCTACGAGCAGTACTTC. Translating it yields CAWRTGTAVYEQYF.

V gene TRBV18 combines with J gene TRBJ2-6, with a tentative D call TRBD1 (6 bases). The CDR3 extends over 16 amino acids. V lost 4 bases, J lost 2 bases, and 12 bases lay in between. CDR1 and CDR2 from the germline V gene are KGHSH and LQKENI. The CDR3 reads CASSLTGTPGANVLTF. CDR3 coding DNA: TGTGCCAGCTCACTTACAGGGACCCCTGGGGCCAACGTCCTGACTTTC.

The chain joins TRBV7-2 to TRBJ1-4; 8 nucleotides agree with TRBD1. CDR3 length: 15 residues. V lost 5 bases to trimming and J lost 8 bases; unmatched junction nucleotides: 10. Germline values: CDR1 SGHTA, CDR2 FQGNSA. In DNA, the CDR3 is TGTGCCAGCAGCCCCAGAGGACAGGGTTGGGAAAAACTGTTTTTT. Protein sequence: CASSPRGQGWEKLFF.

This clone was seen a single time. The chain combines TRBV5-1 with TRBJ2-2; D gene uncertain. The V and J ends lost 0 bases and 5 bases respectively, with 8 bases between them. CDR1 is SGHRS and CDR2 is YFSETQ in the germline V gene. The CDR3 loop spans 14 amino acids. CDR3 protein: CASSLGTPTGELFF. CDR3 coding DNA: TGCGCCAGCAGCTTGGGGACGCCAACCGGGGAGCTGTTTTTT.

The chain couples TRBV18 to TRBJ2-2, with unresolved D. Germline CDR1 is KGHSH and CDR2 is LQKENI. The CDR3 is 15 residues long. V was shortened by 4 bases and J by 5 bases, with 14 bases between the two germline ends. CDR3 DNA: TGTGCCAGCTCACTAGGCAAGCTCGTTACCGGGGAGCTGTTTTTT. Protein sequence: CASSLGKLVTGELFF.

The chain uses TRBV6-1 and TRBJ1-2; no clear D gene. This CDR3 is 15 amino acids long. V was cut by 3 bases and J by 5 bases, with 16 bases left in between. The V gene's germline CDR1 is MNHNS and CDR2 SASEGT. DNA for the CDR3: TGTGCCAGCAGTGAGTCAGGAATCCGTGTTTATGGCTACACCTTC. This sequence encodes CASSESGIRVYGYTF.

V usage is TRBV6-5 and J usage is TRBJ1-5; D unclear. Germline CDR1 is MNHEY and CDR2 is SVGAGI. The V end was cut by 3 bases, the J end by 7 bases, with 13 bases between. This CDR3 is 14 amino acids long. The CDR3 here is CASSYMEFGQPQHF. In DNA form, the CDR3 reads TGTGCCAGCAGTTATATGGAGTTTGGCCAGCCCCAGCATTTT.

The rearrangement joins TRBV6-5 to TRBJ2-2, with a tentative D call TRBD2 (6 bases). Germline V gene data show CDR1 as MNHEY and CDR2 as SVGAGI. The CDR3 sequence is 15 residues long. V was trimmed by 7 bases and J by 0 bases, leaving 12 bases between them. CDR3 region: CASTLGLANTGELFF. The CDR3 DNA is TGTGCCAGCACCTTGGGACTGGCGAACACCGGGGAGCTGTTTTTT.

The CDR3 protein is CSVMEGPTEAFF. The CDR3 DNA reads TGCAGCGTTATGGAAGGGCCCACTGAAGCTTTCTTT. This rearrangement joins TRBV29-1 to TRBJ1-1; D is unresolved. Germline values: CDR1 SQVTM, CDR2 ANQGSEA. The CDR3 totals 12 residues. V was cut by 5 bases and J by 4 bases, with 11 bases left in between.

The rearrangement links TRBV27 to TRBJ2-1; no clear D. Trimming stripped 5 bases from V and 1 base from J, with 15 bases between. The CDR3 runs 16 residues. Germline CDR1 is MNHEY and CDR2 is SMNVEV (reference sequence). The CDR3 is CASSPVGFQSYNEQFF. The CDR3 coding sequence is TGTGCCAGCAGTCCCGTGGGATTCCAATCCTACAATGAGCAGTTCTTC.

V usage is TRBV7-2 and J usage is TRBJ1-2; tentatively, D is TRBD1 (5 bases). Trimming stripped 5 bases from V and 8 bases from J, with 18 bases between. The CDR3 covers 14 residues. CDR1 is SGHTA and CDR2 is FQGNSA in the germline V gene. CDR3 amino acids: CASSRDLTQGGYTF. The DNA of the CDR3 is TGTGCCAGCAGCCGGGACCTTACCCAAGGGGGCTACACCTTC.

The rearrangement uses TRBV6-1 and TRBJ1-1; maybe TRBD1 (6 bases). V was cut by 1 base and J by 5 bases, with 11 bases left in between. The germline CDR1 and CDR2 sequences are MNHNS and SASEGT. The CDR3 is 14 amino acids. The DNA for the CDR3 is TGTGCCAGCAGTGAAGAACGAGGGGGGACTGAAGCTTTCTTT. Amino acid sequence: CASSEERGGTEAFF.

This chain connects TRBV3-1 (or the pseudogene TRBV3-2) to TRBJ2-7; maybe TRBD2 (7 bases). V was cut by 1 base and J by 5 bases, with 15 bases left in between. The CDR3 is made up of 15 amino acids. CDR1 is LGHDT and CDR2 is YNNKEL in the germline V gene (reference sequence). Here the CDR3 reads CASSQVGGAVHEQYF. DNA of the CDR3: TGTGCCAGCAGCCAAGTAGGGGGGGCAGTCCACGAGCAGTACTTC.

This chain connects TRBV28 to TRBJ2-5; D is perhaps TRBD2 (6 bases). This CDR3 contains 15 residues. Germline values: CDR1 MDHEN, CDR2 SYDVKM. The ends were cut back, 5 bases at V and 5 bases at J, with 18 bases in the middle. CDR3 sequence: CASSAQGGRRETQYF. The CDR3 nucleotides read TGTGCCAGCAGTGCTCAGGGAGGTAGGCGCGAGACCCAGTACTTC.